This T cell receptor (beta chain) was recovered during a study of beta chain features in type 1 diabetes. Looking at the study overall: Cell yields, gender and age were comparable in patients and healthy donors. Study conclusions and caveats: Type 1 diabetes patients had TCRB CDR3s that were shorter (moderately but significantly so) in all four CD4+ subsets. Short templates might get an advantage during PCR, and this would be equal in patients and controls.

Without exception, sorted populations had purity beyond 98%. What was sequenced were expressed TCRB transcripts, since all of the isolated RNA had been reverse transcribed. Some clones are missing from TCRdb's copy, which holds only in-frame ones; the method was immunoSEQ multiplex PCR. In the table there are some 270,000 clones, over 12% of which are singletons. Germline lookup yields CDR1 LNHDA and CDR2 SQIVND (reference sequence). The V end was cut by 9 bases, the J end by 0 bases, with 23 bases between. The CDR3 extends over 17 amino acids. A word on this clone: What it recognizes is unknown.

The sequence derives from a woman aged 40 to 49 in good health. This chain uses TRBV19 with TRBJ1-1; D is undetermined. The sequenced material came from naive CD4+ T cells from blood. The CDR3: CARSFCIGVPVNTEAFF. The CDR3 DNA sequence: TGTGCCAGATCCTTCTGTATCGGGGTCCCGGTGAACACTGAAGCTTTCTTT.